This TCR beta chain appears in the sequencing data of a study of OX40 agonist ivuxolimab in advanced cancers. Comments on this clone: Its antigen is unidentified.

CDR1 is SGHVS, CDR2 FQNEAQ, per germline. Trimming at V came to 3 bases and at J to 0 bases, leaving 7 bases not matched to a gene. CDR3 length: 18 amino acids. Repertoires were generated with immunoSEQ multiplex PCR, while TCRdb's copy carries only in-frame clones and drops some. The sample contains tens of thousands of clones, roughly 92% of which appear only once. The study's findings and limits: Several nonresponders also turned out to have low normalized T-cell clonal expansion.

The rearrangement links TRBV7-8 to TRBJ2-1, with 11 nucleotides matching TRBD2. The source is an adult with an advanced solid tumor such as melanoma, head and neck, liver or kidney cancer. The sequences come from CD4+ or CD8+ T cells sorted from blood, collected in a trial of the OX40 agonist ivuxolimab. CDR3 region: CASSFGLAGGTSYNEQFF. CDR3 bases: TGTGCCAGCAGCTTCGGACTAGCGGGTGGGACCTCCTACAATGAGCAGTTCTTC.